Below, one T cell receptor beta chain is given with its context. As yet, its antigen is unknown. This entry belongs to a study of response to subunit inactivated influenza vaccine. Study-level findings and limits: Only a handful of new T cells, the authors suggested, are recruited with each seasonal influenza vaccination.

This CDR3 is built from 15 residues. V lost 6 bases, J lost 2 bases, and 10 bases stayed unmatched. From germline, CDR1 is MNHNS and CDR2 SASEGT. Via MiXCR, TCRdb re-called the RT-PCR reads, giving one row per CDR3 protein. The table lists a few hundred thousand distinct CDR3 sequences, 20% to 25% of them singletons. The sequenced sample was PBMCs from blood, obtained approximately 20 months after vaccination. This sequence joins TRBV6-1 and TRBJ2-7; TRBD1 matches at 7 bases. This TCR came from a man aged 45 to 75 who received an inactivated influenza vaccine. The CDR3 region is CASRSSDRATYEQYF. The CDR3 coding sequence is TGTGCCAGCAGATCCAGTGACAGGGCCACCTACGAGCAGTACTTC.